This T cell receptor (beta chain) was observed in a study of blood T cells in healthy people across ages. About this clonotype: The antigen is not known.

The germline CDR1 and CDR2 sequences are MGHDK and SYGVNS. The V gene lost 5 bases and the J gene lost 7 bases, with 11 bases spanning the gap. This CDR3 is 13 amino acids long. A second PCR of 7 to 11 cycles used a sample-barcoded 5' primer and a J-beta primer mix. TCRdb re-analysed the 5' RACE reads in MiXCR, keeping a single row per CDR3 protein. The data hold around 1,600,000 distinct CDR3 sequences, with 40% to 45% observed a single time. Study-level results: Changes in expanded clonotypes were possibly confounded, as the CMV status of donors was unknown.

The chain joins TRBV25-1 to TRBJ1-4; a possible D gene is TRBD1 (6 bases). This sequence was found in a woman younger than 35 in good health. Sequencing was carried out using blood. This chain's CDR3 is CASSHLGGEKLFF. CDR3 nucleotide sequence: TGTGCCAGCAGTCACTTAGGGGGTGAAAAACTGTTTTTT.